These T cell receptor beta chains were read from a single sample in a study of cytomegalovirus exposure and HLA in healthy donors. This table comes from immunoSEQ multiplex PCR, and its TCRdb copy is limited to in-frame clones, with some not included. The sample holds 120,000 to 150,000 clones; roughly a tenth are singletons and the top ten take approximately 1.8%. Sequencing was done on a sample of PBMCs. The receptor source for this set is a male donor in good health and CMV-seronegative. CDR3s include the opening cysteine and the closing phenylalanine or tryptophan. The D gene is left open where the match is weak. Expanded clones get a size class; other rows say once, few or many, or leave the size out.

j_call,v_call,d_call,clone_size,cdr3_nt,cdr3_aa
TRBJ2-3,TRBV5-4,.,few,TGTGCCAGCAGCCAATCCGTAGGGAGGATAGATACGCAGTATTTT,CASSQSVGRIDTQYF
TRBJ1-1,TRBV18,TRBD1,.,TGTGCCAGCTCACTGGCCTCAGGGGGCGAGGGTGAAGCTTTCTTT,CASSLASGGEGEAFF
TRBJ2-1,TRBV9,TRBD2,few,TGTGCCAGCAGCGCTAGCTCCCGGGAGGATTTCTACAATGAGCAGTTCTTC,CASSASSREDFYNEQFF
TRBJ1-6,TRBV9,TRBD1,.,TGTGCCAGCAGCTCACAGGGGAAGGCTAATTCACCCCTCCACTTT,CASSSQGKANSPLHF
TRBJ1-5,TRBV2,TRBD1,.,TGTGCCAGCAGTCCACGGACAGGGCCCAATCAGCCCCAGCATTTT,CASSPRTGPNQPQHF
TRBJ1-1,TRBV5-5,.,.,TGTGCCAGCAGCCTCAGACAGCACAACACTGAAGCTTTCTTT,CASSLRQHNTEAFF
TRBJ1-3,TRBV11-3,.,few,TGTGCCAGCAGCCCTAGCCTCTCTGGAAACACCATATATTTT,CASSPSLSGNTIYF
TRBJ2-5,TRBV29-1,TRBD2,once,TGCAGCGGGATACCGGGACTACAAGAGACGCAGTACTTC,CSGIPGLQETQYF
TRBJ2-3,TRBV28,TRBD2,.,TGTGCCAGCAGCGGCGGGACTAGCGGGAGGACAGATACGCAGTATTTT,CASSGGTSGRTDTQYF
TRBJ1-4,TRBV28,.,.,TGTGCCAGCAGGATTGATGACAGGCCTAATGAAAAACTGTTTTTT,CASRIDDRPNEKLFF
TRBJ1-2,TRBV28,.,few,TGTGCCAGCAGTTTATCAGGCGGGTACGGCTACACCTTC,CASSLSGGYGYTF
TRBJ2-7,TRBV11-2,TRBD2,few,TGTGCCAGCAGCTTCCTCCCCTTTGGCGGGGGTTCCACCTACGAGCAGTACTTC,CASSFLPFGGGSTYEQYF
TRBJ1-4,TRBV6-6,.,.,TGTGCCAGCAGTCAAGCAGCGGGAAGGGGTGAAAAACTGTTTTTT,CASSQAAGRGEKLFF
TRBJ2-5,TRBV12-5,.,.,TGTGCTAGTGGTTTTGGAGGGATCCAAGAGACCCAGTACTTC,CASGFGGIQETQYF
TRBJ1-5,TRBV28,.,.,TGTGCCAGCACCTCTAACCGGGGGGTCCAGCCCCAGCATTTT,CASTSNRGVQPQHF